This T cell receptor (beta chain) was identified during a study of post-analysis software for immune sequencing data. Each TCR beta cDNA library carried unique molecular identifiers. TCRdb re-derived calls from the PCR reads in MiXCR, one entry per CDR3 protein. Altogether about 620,000 distinct CDR3 sequences are present, 40% to 50% being singletons, with the ten largest covering 1.5% to 2%. The sequence derives from a girl aged 5-17 years with multiple sclerosis. The sample was blood.

The CDR3 protein is CASSFLGEGTNEKLFF. The CDR3 DNA sequence: TGTGCCAGCAGTTTCCTCGGGGAGGGAACTAATGAAAAACTGTTTTTT. V is TRBV27 and J is TRBJ1-4; no reliable D call. Germline values: CDR1 MNHEY, CDR2 SMNVEV (reference sequence). Trimming pared 3 bases from V and 1 base from J, leaving 12 bases between. This CDR3 has 16 residues.